This paragraph reports one T cell receptor (beta chain). Its antigen remains unidentified. One base away there is no much larger clone; base qualities are not given. This sample stems from a study of chronic HIV infection and antiretroviral therapy (dated by TCRdb to the mid-2010s). Reading from cysteine to phenylalanine, the CDR3 counts 14 amino acids. The kept DNA is CDR3 alone, 42 bases in frame from the first base. Looking up the germline V gene yields CDR1 SNHLY and CDR2 FYNNEI. The method behind the library was 5' RACE. The instrument given in TCRdb is Illumina MiSeq. TCRdb reran the public reads through fastp at Q25 and MiXCR, keeping productive beta chains. Each entry is one CDR3 protein sequence, shown with its most common DNA and genes. Across this sample there are over 40,000 distinct CDR3 sequences, with 19% seen only once. Under 3.5% of the sample goes to the ten largest clones.

The sequencing sample was made of peripheral blood. The sequence was collected from an adult who had HIV and had not received antiretroviral therapy, or was an uninfected healthy control (not recorded which). The sequence joins TRBV2 to TRBJ2-7; 7 central nucleotides agree with TRBD2. The sequence in DNA is TGTGCGTCCGACAAGGGCGGGAGCACCTACGAGCAGTACTTC. The resulting protein is CASDKGGSTYEQYF.